The T cell receptor beta chain under discussion was sequenced for a study of T cells in Graves' hyperthyroidism and ophthalmopathy. This clonotype has only a few counts. CDR1 is LNHNV and CDR2 is YYDKDF in the germline V gene (reference sequence). V dropped 0 bases and J dropped 6 bases, with 9 bases sitting between them. CDR3 size: 14 residues. PBMCs were sourced from approximately 9 ml fresh peripheral blood. The CDR3 regions of TCR beta were amplified from RNA transcripts. In the first-round RT-PCR of the TCR CDR3, the HTBI primer set was used. TCRdb itself ran the multiplex PCR reads through MiXCR, one entry per CDR3 protein. The table has about 400,000 distinct CDR3 sequences, approximately 14% seen once.

This chain joins TRBV15 and TRBJ2-1; D perhaps matches TRBD2 (5 bases). The specimen sequenced was blood. The sequence came from a woman under 30 with Graves' hyperthyroidism that later progressed to Graves' ophthalmopathy. The CDR3 DNA reads TGTGCCACCAGCAGAGATCTAGCCAGCAATGAGCAGTTCTTC. Translated, it gives CATSRDLASNEQFF.